Shown below are 21 T cell receptor beta chains from a single sample sequenced in a study of blood T cell repertoires in COVID-19. Clones were read by immunoSEQ multiplex PCR, and TCRdb kept only the in-frame ones, dropping some. The table includes under 55,000 clones, 88% detected once. The source material was peripheral blood. The receptors were sampled from a human donor in a cohort sampled during active COVID-19.

Only one count was recorded for this clone. The rearrangement joins TRBV6-5 to TRBJ1-6; TRBD1 agrees at 7 bases. In germline, CDR1 is MNHEY, CDR2 SVGAGI. The V segment lost 6 bases and the J segment 9 bases; nucleotides outside the gene matches: 5. The CDR3 spans 13 residues. This CDR3 is CASRRDSTSPLHF. CDR3 nucleotide sequence: TGTGCCAGCAGAAGGGACAGTACTTCACCCCTCCACTTT.

This clone was found once. The chain links TRBV7-9 to TRBJ2-5, with 12 nucleotides matching TRBD2. This CDR3 has 16 amino acids. V shed 4 bases and J 5 bases; nucleotides not matched to a gene: 8. CDR1 and CDR2 from the germline V gene are SEHNR and FQNEAQ (reference sequence). The CDR3 region has the DNA TGTGCCAGCAGCTACCTAGCGGGGGGGCTTTTGGAGACCCAGTACTTC. Amino acid sequence: CASSYLAGGLLETQYF.

This clone is a singleton in its sample. This chain connects TRBV5-6 to TRBJ2-1; 9 positions match TRBD1. V lost 5 bases to trimming and J lost 6 bases; unmatched junction nucleotides: 3. This CDR3 contains 13 residues. Germline CDR1 reads SGHDT; CDR2 reads YYEEEE. Here the CDR3 DNA reads TGTGCCAGCAGGGGACAGGGATCCAATGAGCAGTTCTTC. Its translation is CASRGQGSNEQFF.

This clone was seen a single time. This chain uses TRBV6-1 with TRBJ2-7; TRBD1 might be the D (6 bases). CDR3 length: 15 amino acids. Looked up from germline, CDR1 is MNHNS and CDR2 is SASEGT. The ends were cut back, 1 base at V and 0 bases at J, with 10 bases in the middle. Here the CDR3 DNA reads TGTGCCAGCAGTGAAGGGACAGTCAGCTCCTACGAGCAGTACTTC. Residues: CASSEGTVSSYEQYF.

Only a few counts were recorded for this clone. The chain employs TRBV18 and TRBJ1-1, with D tentatively TRBD1 (5 bases). This CDR3 has 14 amino acids. V dropped 2 bases and J dropped 6 bases, with 13 bases sitting between them. CDR1 KGHSH and CDR2 LQKENI come from the germline V gene. CDR3 in amino acids: CASSPSDREAEAFF. The CDR3 DNA sequence: TGTGCCAGCTCACCAAGCGACAGAGAGGCTGAAGCTTTCTTT.

As DNA, the CDR3 is TGTGCCAGCAGTTATCCCGGGACTAGCGGTTACAATGAGCAGTTCTTC. This encodes CASSYPGTSGYNEQFF. This rearrangement joins TRBV6-2 or TRBV6-3 to TRBJ2-1, with 11 bases matching TRBD2. J gave up 4 bases and V 3 bases, and 5 bases lay outside the gene matches. CDR3 length: 16 amino acids. Germline lookup yields CDR1 MNHEY and CDR2 SVGEGT.

The chain combines TRBV15 with TRBJ2-2; D gene ambiguous. In germline, CDR1 is LNHNV, CDR2 YYDKDF (reference sequence). The ends were cut back, 6 bases at V and 0 bases at J, with 20 bases in the middle. CDR3 length: 18 residues. The CDR3 sequence is CATSPSYPLSSNTGELFF. For the CDR3, the DNA is TGTGCCACCAGTCCGAGCTACCCCCTGTCCTCGAACACCGGGGAGCTGTTTTTT.

This chain uses TRBV10-3 with TRBJ1-2; 10 bases match TRBD1. J was trimmed by 2 bases and V by 6 bases; bases with no gene match: 3. Germline CDR1 and CDR2: ENHRY and SYGVKD. The CDR3 runs 14 residues. CDR3 in DNA: TGTGCCATCAGCCGGACAGGGGGAAACTATGGCTACACCTTC. Translation gives CAISRTGGNYGYTF.

This chain connects TRBV6-5 to TRBJ1-1, with no clear D. Germline-derived CDR1 and CDR2 are MNHEY and SVGAGI. V was cut by 5 bases and J by 3 bases, with 10 bases left in between. The CDR3 spans 13 residues. Here the CDR3 reads CASSLRGYTEAFF. CDR3 DNA sequence: TGTGCCAGCAGTCTCCGGGGATACACTGAAGCTTTCTTT.

This chain connects TRBV7-2 to TRBJ1-1, with 11 nucleotides matching TRBD1. V was clipped by 5 bases and J by 4 bases; unmatched bases: 6. This CDR3 is 15 amino acids long. CDR1 SGHTA and CDR2 FQGNSA come from the germline V gene. CDR3 residues: CASSPGQGALTEAFF. The CDR3 nucleotides read TGTGCCAGCAGCCCAGGACAGGGGGCACTCACTGAAGCTTTCTTT.

This chain uses TRBV30 with TRBJ1-1, with 7 positions matching TRBD1. The CDR3 runs 16 residues. Looked up from germline, CDR1 is GTSNPN and CDR2 is SVGIG (reference sequence). Trimming at V came to 0 bases and at J to 1 base, leaving 8 bases not matched to a gene. The CDR3 spells CAWSVLGGRANTEAFF. CDR3 nucleotide sequence: TGTGCCTGGAGTGTATTAGGGGGCAGGGCGAACACTGAAGCTTTCTTT.

V is TRBV29-1 and J is TRBJ2-7, with 9 bases that match TRBD1. CDR1 and CDR2 (germline): SQVTM, ANQGSEA. This CDR3 is built from 14 residues. J gave up 2 bases and V 6 bases, and 8 bases lay outside the gene matches. This CDR3 is CSVAARTGAYEQYF. The CDR3 DNA follows: TGCAGCGTCGCCGCCCGGACAGGGGCCTACGAGCAGTACTTC.

The chain joins TRBV7-8 to TRBJ1-5, with 8 bases that match TRBD1. There are 15 residues in the CDR3. Germline CDR1 is SGHVS and CDR2 is FQNEAQ. J was trimmed by 7 bases and V by 3 bases; bases with no gene match: 8. CDR3: CASSLMTGDMQPQHF. DNA of the CDR3: TGTGCCAGCAGCTTGATGACAGGGGATATGCAGCCCCAGCATTTT.

The rearrangement links TRBV19 to TRBJ2-7; a possible D gene is TRBD1 (5 bases). Germline CDR1 LNHDA, CDR2 SQIVND (reference sequence). This CDR3 has 14 amino acids. V gave up 5 bases and J gave up 0 bases, with 11 bases separating them. The CDR3 here is CASSRQLSSYEQYF. CDR3 nucleotides: TGTGCCAGTAGTCGACAGCTCAGCTCCTACGAGCAGTACTTC.

This clone appeared once. The gene calls are TRBV6-4 and TRBJ2-3; TRBD2 matches at 12 bases. This CDR3 has 15 residues. Germline CDR1 reads MRHNA; CDR2 reads SNTAGT. Trimming cost V 4 bases and J 3 bases; bases outside gene matches: 2. The CDR3: CASSAGTSGTDTQYF. CDR3 coding DNA: TGTGCCAGCAGTGCCGGGACTAGCGGGACAGATACGCAGTATTTT.

The J gene is TRBJ1-2, the V gene TRBV5-5, with a tentative D call TRBD1 (5 bases). This CDR3 comprises 16 residues. Per the germline V gene, CDR1 is SGHKS and CDR2 is YYEKEE (reference sequence). V was shortened by 0 bases and J by 3 bases, with 15 bases between the two germline ends. The CDR3 reads CASSLDLIGRDYGYTF. The CDR3 DNA reads TGTGCCAGCAGCTTGGATCTTATAGGCAGGGACTATGGCTACACCTTC.

The chain uses TRBV4-3 and TRBJ2-5; 10 bases line up with TRBD2. The J segment lost 1 base and the V segment lost 4 bases, leaving 6 bases of the junction unmatched. The CDR3 has 16 amino acids. The germline V gene encodes CDR1 LGHNA and CDR2 YSLEER. DNA for the CDR3: TGCGCCAGCAGCCTTACTAGCGGGGAAGCCCAAGAGACCCAGTACTTC. It is translated as CASSLTSGEAQETQYF.

V and J are TRBV18 and TRBJ1-1; maybe TRBD1 (5 bases). Germline CDR1 KGHSH, CDR2 LQKENI. V lost 2 bases to trimming and J lost 2 bases, with 12 bases between them. The CDR3 loop spans 15 amino acids. DNA for the CDR3: TGTGCCAGCTCACCAGCGGGGGGAGCCAACACTGAAGCTTTCTTT. Protein sequence: CASSPAGGANTEAFF.

The V call is TRBV2, the J call TRBJ2-7; 7 nucleotides align to TRBD1. After removal of 8 bases from V and 11 bases from J, the junction contained 9 bases not matched to a gene. The germline CDR1 and CDR2 sequences are SNHLY and FYNNEI. The CDR3 covers 11 residues. The CDR3 DNA reads TGTGCCAGCGTACAGGGGTTTTATAAGTACTTC. It encodes CASVQGFYKYF. Complete variable domain (other parts from reference TRBV2 and TRBJ2-7): EPEVTQTPSHQVTQMGQEVILRCVPISNHLYFYWYRQILGQKVEFLVSFYNNEISEKSEIFDDQFSVERPDGSNFTLKIRSTKLEDSAMYFCASVQGFYKYFGPGTRLTVT.

The chain recombines TRBV30 with TRBJ2-1, with D possibly matching TRBD1 (5 bases). This CDR3 has 12 residues. Trimming pared 2 bases from V and 7 bases from J, leaving 9 bases between. The germline gives CDR1 GTSNPN, CDR2 SVGIG (reference sequence). In DNA form, the CDR3 reads TGTGCCTGGAGTCTCCAGGGTAATGAGCAGTTCTTC. Protein sequence: CAWSLQGNEQFF.

The J gene is TRBJ2-3, the V gene TRBV6-5; maybe TRBD2 (6 bases). The CDR3 has 13 residues. CDR1 MNHEY and CDR2 SVGAGI come from the germline V gene. V lost 8 bases, J lost 4 bases, and 13 bases lay in between. For the CDR3, the DNA is TGTGCCAGCGGGGAGGACATATCAGATACGCAGTATTTT. This translates into CASGEDISDTQYF.